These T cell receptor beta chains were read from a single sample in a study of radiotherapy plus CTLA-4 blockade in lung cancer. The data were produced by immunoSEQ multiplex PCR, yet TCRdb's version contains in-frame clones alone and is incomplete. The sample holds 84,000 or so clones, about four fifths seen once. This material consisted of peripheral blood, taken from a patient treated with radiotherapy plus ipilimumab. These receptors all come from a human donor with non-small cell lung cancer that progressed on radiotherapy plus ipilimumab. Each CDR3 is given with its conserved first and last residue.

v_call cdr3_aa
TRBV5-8 CASSLGWVTGELFF
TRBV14 CASSETQAGTYNEQFF
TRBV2 CASRQGNYEQYF
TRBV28 CASSGTTVRGYTF
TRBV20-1 CSAGRLQPQHF
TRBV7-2 CASSLDRGLSYEQYF
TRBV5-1 CASKLGPTGTNEKLFF
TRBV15 CATSRDQAGTGELFF
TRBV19 CASRGQGGYGYTF
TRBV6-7 CASSYSRLAGATSTDTQYF
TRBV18 CASSPTGGPSNQPQHF
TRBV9 CASSVEGRGRGYTF
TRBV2 CASSSAGEQYF
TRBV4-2 CASSRTQGAATNEKLFF
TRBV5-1 CASSSPTYEQYF